These 13 T cell receptor beta chains were all obtained from the same sample, sequenced in a study of shared clonotypes between healthy human individuals. The table came from immunoSEQ multiplex PCR; TCRdb's copy has only in-frame clones and leaves some out. The sample records around 700,000 clones, less than 80% being singletons. Sequenced: memory CD4+ T cells sorted from blood. Subset defined: CD45RA-negative fraction. These receptors were collected from a woman aged 25 to 39 in good health.

The gene calls are TRBV27 and TRBJ2-1, with TRBD2 identical over 7 bases. The CDR3 is made up of 17 amino acids. Germline trimming cut 1 base from V and 6 bases from J; bases unmatched to any gene: 12. CDR1 and CDR2 from the germline V gene are MNHEY and SMNVEV (reference sequence). Written as DNA, the CDR3 is TGTGCCAGCAGTTTATATGTGTTCGGCGGGAGTAGCAATGAGCAGTTCTTC. The encoded protein is CASSLYVFGGSSNEQFF.

J is TRBJ1-2 and V is TRBV10-3; D may be TRBD1 (5 bases). Germline CDR1 ENHRY, CDR2 SYGVKD. The CDR3 totals 16 residues. Trimming left V 7 bases short and J 4 bases short, with 22 bases between. The CDR3 DNA is TGTGCCATCACAAGTTCCATTTTGAGGGACCCCTATGGCTACACCTTC. Protein sequence: CAITSSILRDPYGYTF.

This clone was seen once. This sequence joins TRBV10-3 and TRBJ2-7, with D perhaps TRBD1 (6 bases). This CDR3 comprises 12 residues. Trimming left V 8 bases short and J 3 bases short, with 11 bases between. Looked up from germline, CDR1 is ENHRY and CDR2 is SYGVKD. This CDR3 is CAIATGSYEQYF. In DNA, the CDR3 is TGTGCCATCGCCACAGGGAGCTACGAGCAGTACTTC.

V is TRBV10-3 and J is TRBJ1-1; TRBD1 is a possible D gene (5 bases). CDR1 is ENHRY and CDR2 is SYGVKD in the germline V gene. Deletions cut 0 bases from V and 0 bases from J, with 14 bases between. The CDR3 totals 17 residues. CDR3 sequence: CAISESKRTGLNTEAFF. In nucleotides, the CDR3 is TGTGCCATCAGTGAGTCGAAGCGGACGGGACTGAACACTGAAGCTTTCTTT.

The rearrangement joins TRBV5-1 to TRBJ2-3, with TRBD2 identical over 9 bases. Germline lookup yields CDR1 SGHRS and CDR2 YFSETQ. There are 16 residues in the CDR3. V lost 0 bases to trimming and J lost 5 bases; unmatched junction nucleotides: 7. The CDR3 sequence is CASSLGSSGMQDTQYF. As DNA, the CDR3 is TGCGCCAGCAGCTTGGGTTCTAGCGGGATGCAAGATACGCAGTATTTT.

V usage is TRBV10-2 and J usage is TRBJ1-1; a possible D gene is TRBD1 (6 bases). This CDR3 has 15 amino acids. V lost 8 bases, J lost 5 bases, and 21 bases lay in between. Looked up from germline, CDR1 is WSHSY and CDR2 is SAAADI. The CDR3 bases are TGCGCCAGCGGGGACGGACAGCGGGTGGGGACTGAAGCTTTCTTT. Translating it yields CASGDGQRVGTEAFF.

The rearrangement uses TRBV7-9 and TRBJ2-1; 7 bases are shared with TRBD2. The CDR3 has 16 residues. Germline CDR1 and CDR2: SEHNR and FQNEAQ (reference sequence). After removal of 1 base from V and 9 bases from J, the junction contained 12 bases not matched to a gene. Here the CDR3 reads CASSLEAGAHGREQFF. As DNA, the CDR3 is TGTGCCAGCAGCTTAGAGGCGGGAGCCCACGGGCGTGAGCAGTTCTTC.

This clone was detected many times. The chain employs TRBV7-3 and TRBJ2-7; tentatively, D is TRBD1 or TRBD2 (5 bases each). Germline V CDR1 and CDR2: SGHTA, FQGTGA. Trimming stripped 6 bases from V and 1 base from J, with 19 bases between. There are 16 residues in the CDR3. CDR3 loop: CASRTTGTTPSYEQYF. The CDR3 DNA reads TGTGCCAGCAGGACGACCGGGACGACGCCTTCCTACGAGCAGTACTTC.

This chain connects TRBV7-6 to TRBJ1-1; TRBD1 is a possible D gene (5 bases). This CDR3 is built from 15 residues. V was trimmed by 1 base and J by 3 bases, leaving 12 bases between them. CDR1 is SGHVS, CDR2 FNYEAQ, per germline. CDR3 coding DNA: TGTGCCAGCAGCTTAGGAATCCCGGGGGACACTGAAGCTTTCTTT. This encodes CASSLGIPGDTEAFF.

CDR3 region: CSVDSLVGETQYF. In nucleotides, the CDR3 is TGCAGCGTTGATTCACTAGTAGGAGAGACCCAGTACTTC. The chain uses TRBV29-1 and TRBJ2-5, with D possibly TRBD2 on 5 matching bases. The CDR3 is made up of 13 amino acids. V shed 3 bases and J shed 4 bases, with 12 bases lying between them. The germline gives CDR1 SQVTM, CDR2 ANQGSEA.

This clone appeared a few times. V gene TRBV28 combines with J gene TRBJ1-5; 9 positions match TRBD1. Germline-derived CDR1 and CDR2 are MDHEN and SYDVKM. The CDR3 spans 15 residues. V dropped 3 bases and J dropped 7; count of bases not matched to a gene: 7. The CDR3 reads CASSLNRGRGQPQHF. CDR3 DNA sequence: TGTGCCAGCAGTTTGAACAGGGGGCGAGGCCAGCCCCAGCATTTT.

About this clone itself: Within the sample, other DNA sequences also encode this same CDR3. This chain joins TRBV18 and TRBJ1-3, with a weak D call TRBD1 (5 bases). Trimming took 0 bases from V and 0 from J, leaving 9 bases between them. The CDR3 runs 16 residues. Germline V CDR1 and CDR2: KGHSH, LQKENI. The CDR3 region has the DNA TGTGCCAGCTCACCACCGGGGCGCAACTCTGGAAACACCATATATTTT. This sequence encodes CASSPPGRNSGNTIYF.

This clone was counted a few times. This chain links TRBV9 with TRBJ2-3; TRBD2 is a possible D gene (6 bases). The V gene's germline CDR1 is SGDLS and CDR2 YYNGEE. V lost 4 bases and J lost 0, with 18 bases in between. The CDR3 covers 17 residues. The CDR3 sequence: CASSSRRGGRSTDTQYF. In DNA form, the CDR3 reads TGTGCCAGCAGCTCCCGGCGTGGAGGGAGGAGCACAGATACGCAGTATTTT.